These T cell receptor beta chains were read from a single sample in a study of T cell responses to AZD1222 COVID-19 vaccine. Repertoires were generated with immunoSEQ multiplex PCR, while TCRdb's copy carries only in-frame clones and drops some. The profile covers 150,000 to 180,000 clones, with 75% to 90% appearing a single time and 6.9% taken by the ten largest. The sample here was peripheral blood, taken after recovery from COVID-19. The receptors were gathered from an adult who had recovered from COVID-19. CDR3s include the opening cysteine and the closing phenylalanine or tryptophan. Each record gives: J gene, D gene, V gene, clone size, CDR3 protein, CDR3 DNA. A D gene is named only where the DNA matches it firmly. Where a row states a size, it is once, few, many or the class of an expanded clone; other rows omit it.

>TRBJ2-1|.|TRBV4-2|.
CASSQTAYNEQFF
TGTGCCAGCAGCCAAACAGCTTACAATGAGCAGTTCTTC
>TRBJ1-2|TRBD1|TRBV7-9|few
CASSPWTGNPKYNRYTF
TGTGCCAGCAGCCCCTGGACAGGCAACCCCAAATATAATCGCTACACCTTC
>TRBJ1-2|.|TRBV7-2|.
CASSLETAYGYTF
TGTGCCAGCAGCTTAGAAACGGCTTATGGCTACACCTTC
>TRBJ1-4|.|TRBV24-1|.
CATSDRRDNEKLFF
TGTGCCACCAGTGACCGTCGGGACAATGAAAAACTGTTTTTT
>TRBJ1-1|.|TRBV12-3/TRBV12-4|.
CASRAGVAAEAFF
TGTGCCAGCCGAGCAGGGGTGGCCGCTGAAGCTTTCTTT
>TRBJ1-1|.|TRBV5-1|.
CASSLNRVGSTEAFF
TGCGCCAGCAGCCTAAACAGGGTCGGGAGCACTGAAGCTTTCTTT
>TRBJ2-7|TRBD1|TRBV6-5|.
CASSWTGIDEQYF
TGTGCCAGCAGTTGGACAGGGATTGACGAGCAGTACTTC
>TRBJ2-2|.|TRBV9|.
CASSVGGDTGELFF
TGTGCCAGCAGCGTAGGGGGGGACACCGGGGAGCTGTTTTTT
>TRBJ1-2|.|TRBV5-1|.
CASSLASGAYGYTF
TGCGCCAGCAGCTTGGCATCAGGGGCCTATGGCTACACCTTC
>TRBJ2-7|TRBD1|TRBV19|.
CASSETGGGPQYF
TGTGCCAGTAGCGAGACAGGGGGCGGACCGCAGTACTTC
>TRBJ1-1|.|TRBV6-4|.
CASRPDALNTEAFF
TGTGCCAGCAGGCCAGACGCCCTGAACACTGAAGCTTTCTTT
>TRBJ1-6|.|TRBV5-4|.
CASSLEGDSPLHF
TGTGCCAGCAGCTTGGAAGGGGATTCACCCCTCCACTTT
>TRBJ2-1|.|TRBV2|.
CASNGRGNEQFF
TGTGCCAGCAACGGTAGGGGGAATGAGCAGTTCTTC
>TRBJ2-6|TRBD1|TRBV6-2/TRBV6-3|.
CASSSPPGQGRRANVLTF
TGTGCCAGCAGTTCTCCCCCGGGACAGGGCAGGAGGGCCAACGTCCTGACTTTC
>TRBJ1-1|.|TRBV19|.
CASSRDSSPEAFF
TGTGCCAGTAGTAGGGACTCATCTCCTGAAGCTTTCTTT
>TRBJ1-2|.|TRBV19|.
CASSQVGTNRHDGYTF
TGTGCCAGTAGTCAAGTGGGGACCAACCGCCACGATGGCTACACCTTC
>TRBJ1-1|.|TRBV2|.
CASSVTRGDTEAFF
TGTGCCAGCAGTGTAACCAGGGGAGACACTGAAGCTTTCTTT
>TRBJ2-2|.|TRBV20-1|.
CSASRQGNTGELFF
TGCAGTGCTAGTAGGCAGGGTAACACCGGGGAGCTGTTTTTT
>TRBJ1-3|TRBD1|TRBV5-1|.
CASSQGTGGNTIYF
TGCGCCAGCAGCCAAGGGACAGGTGGAAACACCATATATTTT